This TCR beta chain derives from a study of blood T cell repertoires in COVID-19. For the study at large: The United States, Italy and Spain supplied acute and convalescent COVID-19 samples. From T cells, B-cell-depleted T cells, or PBMCs came the material, which was cDNA or gDNA.

This clone was observed a single time. Under the authors' procedure: Amplifying reference gene primers gave estimates of nucleated cell counts. Produced via immunoSEQ multiplex PCR; TCRdb's table is partial and in-frame only. That table is the source of V, J and clone size, and D and trimming were worked out from the DNA. The sample gives 95,000 to 110,000 clones, 85% to 90% of which show up once; less than 6.5% is in the top ten. This clonotype was sampled from a human donor in a cohort sampled during active COVID-19. Input material: peripheral blood.

CDR3 nucleotides: TGTGCCAGCAGCTTACAGGGGGCCGGCTATGGCTACACCTTC. Its protein product is CASSLQGAGYGYTF. V usage is TRBV7-8 and J usage is TRBJ1-2, with 8 positions matching TRBD1. V lost 2 bases to trimming and J lost 4 bases; unmatched junction nucleotides: 3. The CDR3 extends over 14 amino acids. Germline loops: CDR1 SGHVS, CDR2 FQNEAQ.